The 10 T cell receptor beta chains below were found in one sample sequenced in a study of blood T cell repertoires in COVID-19. Sequencing used immunoSEQ multiplex PCR; TCRdb keeps in-frame clones, though not all of them. The data contain about 300,000 clones, roughly 90% of them singletons. The sample was peripheral blood. These receptor sequences come from a man aged 18-30 years who had recovered from COVID-19.

The chain has TRBV30 and TRBJ1-2, with a tentative D call TRBD1 (5 bases). The CDR3 consists of 13 residues. CDR1 and CDR2 (germline): GTSNPN, SVGIG (reference sequence). V lost 2 bases and J 5 bases, leaving 12 bases between the germline ends. The CDR3 region has the DNA TGTGCCTGGAGTATGTTGGGGCATTATGGCTACACCTTC. Its translation: CAWSMLGHYGYTF.

On this clone itself: In the same sample, other DNA sequences code for this CDR3. The V gene is TRBV9, the J gene TRBJ1-1, with TRBD1 matching 7 bases. The junction had 1 base not matched to a gene; V was cut back by 3 bases and J by 2 bases. Germline V lookup: CDR1 SGDLS, CDR2 YYNGEE. The length of the CDR3 is 13 residues. The CDR3 here is CASSGQGNTEAFF. CDR3 nucleotides: TGTGCCAGCAGCGGACAGGGAAACACTGAAGCTTTCTTT.

The rearrangement joins TRBV5-1 to TRBJ2-7; tentative D call: TRBD1 (6 bases). This CDR3 is 14 amino acids long. Germline CDR1 and CDR2: SGHRS and YFSETQ. Trimming stripped 1 base from V and 2 bases from J, with 10 bases between. The CDR3: CASSLSQGPYEQYF. CDR3 nucleotides: TGCGCCAGCAGCTTGTCTCAGGGGCCCTACGAGCAGTACTTC.

This chain links TRBV9 with TRBJ2-1; D possibly corresponds to TRBD2 (6 bases). Germline loops: CDR1 SGDLS, CDR2 YYNGEE. Trimming shortened V by 6 bases and J by 3 bases, and 13 bases separated the two germline ends. The CDR3 extends over 14 amino acids. In DNA, the CDR3 is TGTGCCAGCACCTTGGGGGGACTCTACAATGAGCAGTTCTTC. This translates into CASTLGGLYNEQFF.

The gene calls are TRBV5-6 and TRBJ1-1; 8 positions agree with TRBD1. Germline CDR1 SGHDT, CDR2 YYEEEE. Trimming cost V 4 bases and J 8 bases; bases outside gene matches: 13. This CDR3 contains 15 residues. The CDR3 loop is CASSPLGQGDTEAFF. In nucleotides, the CDR3 is TGTGCCAGCAGCCCCCTCGGACAGGGAGATACCGAAGCTTTCTTT.

The J gene is TRBJ2-7, the V gene TRBV2; 11 bases align to TRBD1. Germline trimming cut 4 bases from V and 3 bases from J; bases unmatched to any gene: 2. The CDR3 consists of 14 residues. CDR1 is SNHLY, CDR2 FYNNEI, per germline. The CDR3 nucleotides read TGTGCCAGCAGTGTGGACAGGGGGCACTACGAGCAGTACTTC. Its translation is CASSVDRGHYEQYF. Based on the CDR3 plus reference TRBV2 and TRBJ2-7, the full variable domain is EPEVTQTPSHQVTQMGQEVILRCVPISNHLYFYWYRQILGQKVEFLVSFYNNEISEKSEIFDDQFSVERPDGSNFTLKIRSTKLEDSAMYFCASSVDRGHYEQYFGPGTRLTVT.

The J gene is TRBJ1-2, the V gene TRBV7-9; D gene ambiguous. There are 15 residues in the CDR3. The germline CDR1 and CDR2 sequences are SEHNR and FQNEAQ (reference sequence). V gave up 1 base and J gave up 1 base, with 10 bases separating them. In nucleotides, the CDR3 is TGTGCCAGCAGCTTAGGTAGTGCTTTTAACTATGGCTACACCTTC. This encodes CASSLGSAFNYGYTF. Complete variable domain (other parts from reference TRBV7-9 and TRBJ1-2): DTGVSQNPRHKITKRGQNVTFRCDPISEHNRLYWYRQTLGQGPEFLTYFQNEAQLEKSRLLSDRFSAERPKGSFSTLEIQRTEQGDSAMYLCASSLGSAFNYGYTFGSGTRLTVV.

This clone was picked up one time. This chain links TRBV20-1 with TRBJ2-7; TRBD1 matches at 10 bases. The J segment lost 2 bases and the V segment lost 3 bases, leaving 7 bases of the junction unmatched. This CDR3 is built from 15 residues. Looked up from germline, CDR1 is DFQATT and CDR2 is SNEGSKA (reference sequence). Here the CDR3 DNA reads TGCAGTGCTAGTGGGGATGGACAGGGGGCCTACGAGCAGTACTTC. The encoded protein is CSASGDGQGAYEQYF.

This chain connects TRBV6-5 to TRBJ1-6; TRBD1 matches 7 bases. Germline CDR1 and CDR2: MNHEY and SVGAGI. V lost 2 bases to trimming and J lost 4 bases; unmatched junction nucleotides: 5. The CDR3 has 16 amino acids. CDR3 sequence: CASSYAGTDYNSPLHF. CDR3 nucleotides: TGTGCCAGCAGTTACGCGGGGACAGATTATAATTCACCCCTCCACTTT.

The chain carries TRBV6-5 and TRBJ1-3; a weak D match, TRBD1 (6 bases). Germline CDR1 reads MNHEY; CDR2 reads SVGAGI. The CDR3 totals 15 residues. Trimming left V 9 bases short and J 4 bases short, with 19 bases between. This CDR3 is CASRGVQGYGNTIYF. The CDR3 region has the DNA TGTGCCAGTAGAGGAGTACAGGGTTACGGAAACACCATATATTTT.